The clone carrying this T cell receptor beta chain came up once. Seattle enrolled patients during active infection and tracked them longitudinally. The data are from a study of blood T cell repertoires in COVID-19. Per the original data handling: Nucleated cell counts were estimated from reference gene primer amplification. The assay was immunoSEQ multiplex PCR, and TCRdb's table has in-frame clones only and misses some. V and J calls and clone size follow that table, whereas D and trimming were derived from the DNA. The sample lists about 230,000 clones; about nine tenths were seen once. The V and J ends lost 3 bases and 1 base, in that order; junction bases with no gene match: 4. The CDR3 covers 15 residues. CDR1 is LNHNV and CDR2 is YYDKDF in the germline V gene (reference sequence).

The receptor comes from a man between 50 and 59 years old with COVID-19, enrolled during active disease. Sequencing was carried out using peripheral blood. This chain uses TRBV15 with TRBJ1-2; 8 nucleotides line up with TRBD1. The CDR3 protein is CATSRGGQDNYGYTF. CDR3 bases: TGTGCCACCAGCAGGGGGGGACAGGATAACTATGGCTACACCTTC.